This T cell receptor beta chain was sequenced for a study listed by TCRdb under 2016. The CDR3 numbers 14 residues from cysteine through phenylalanine. Only the CDR3 DNA stays, 42 bases, in frame from base 1. According to the germline V gene, CDR1 reads SQVTM and CDR2 reads ANQGSEA. V lost 8 bases and J lost 5 bases; the stretch between them is 20 bases long. Of note for this clonotype: What antigen it recognizes has not been identified. It has no much larger one-base neighbor in the sample; base qualities were not kept.

Receptors were amplified or captured by RT-PCR. TCRdb records Illumina MiSeq as the sequencer. The public reads were reanalyzed by TCRdb: fastp trimming at Q25, MiXCR alignment, in-frame beta chains only. Each entry is one CDR3 protein sequence, shown with its most common DNA and genes. A total of hundreds of thousands of distinct CDR3 sequences appear in this sample, around 14% of them only once. 3.6% of the sample is in the top ten clones. Sequencing was carried out using memory CD4+ T cells from blood. The sequence was collected from a female donor in good health, serving as a healthy control. The rearrangement combines TRBV29-1 with TRBJ2-3, with the D call perhaps TRBD1 or TRBD2, as 5 bases match in each case. The nucleotides are TGCAGCCTTTGGGAGTTTGGGGCGGGAGATACGCAGTATTTT. Its protein is CSLWEFGAGDTQYF.